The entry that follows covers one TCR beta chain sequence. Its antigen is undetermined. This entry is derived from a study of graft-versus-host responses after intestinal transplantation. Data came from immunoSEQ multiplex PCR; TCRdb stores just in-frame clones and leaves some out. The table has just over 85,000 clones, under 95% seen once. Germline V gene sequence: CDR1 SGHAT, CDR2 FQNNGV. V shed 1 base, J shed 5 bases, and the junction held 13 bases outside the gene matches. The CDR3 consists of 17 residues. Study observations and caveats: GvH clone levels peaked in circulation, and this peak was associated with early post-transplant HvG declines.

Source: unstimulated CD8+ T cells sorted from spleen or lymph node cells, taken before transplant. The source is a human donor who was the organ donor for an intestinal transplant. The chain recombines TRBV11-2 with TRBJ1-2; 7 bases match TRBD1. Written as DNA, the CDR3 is TGTGCCAGCAGCTTAGGTGACCGACAGGGAAAGAGATATGGCTACACCTTC. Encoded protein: CASSLGDRQGKRYGYTF.